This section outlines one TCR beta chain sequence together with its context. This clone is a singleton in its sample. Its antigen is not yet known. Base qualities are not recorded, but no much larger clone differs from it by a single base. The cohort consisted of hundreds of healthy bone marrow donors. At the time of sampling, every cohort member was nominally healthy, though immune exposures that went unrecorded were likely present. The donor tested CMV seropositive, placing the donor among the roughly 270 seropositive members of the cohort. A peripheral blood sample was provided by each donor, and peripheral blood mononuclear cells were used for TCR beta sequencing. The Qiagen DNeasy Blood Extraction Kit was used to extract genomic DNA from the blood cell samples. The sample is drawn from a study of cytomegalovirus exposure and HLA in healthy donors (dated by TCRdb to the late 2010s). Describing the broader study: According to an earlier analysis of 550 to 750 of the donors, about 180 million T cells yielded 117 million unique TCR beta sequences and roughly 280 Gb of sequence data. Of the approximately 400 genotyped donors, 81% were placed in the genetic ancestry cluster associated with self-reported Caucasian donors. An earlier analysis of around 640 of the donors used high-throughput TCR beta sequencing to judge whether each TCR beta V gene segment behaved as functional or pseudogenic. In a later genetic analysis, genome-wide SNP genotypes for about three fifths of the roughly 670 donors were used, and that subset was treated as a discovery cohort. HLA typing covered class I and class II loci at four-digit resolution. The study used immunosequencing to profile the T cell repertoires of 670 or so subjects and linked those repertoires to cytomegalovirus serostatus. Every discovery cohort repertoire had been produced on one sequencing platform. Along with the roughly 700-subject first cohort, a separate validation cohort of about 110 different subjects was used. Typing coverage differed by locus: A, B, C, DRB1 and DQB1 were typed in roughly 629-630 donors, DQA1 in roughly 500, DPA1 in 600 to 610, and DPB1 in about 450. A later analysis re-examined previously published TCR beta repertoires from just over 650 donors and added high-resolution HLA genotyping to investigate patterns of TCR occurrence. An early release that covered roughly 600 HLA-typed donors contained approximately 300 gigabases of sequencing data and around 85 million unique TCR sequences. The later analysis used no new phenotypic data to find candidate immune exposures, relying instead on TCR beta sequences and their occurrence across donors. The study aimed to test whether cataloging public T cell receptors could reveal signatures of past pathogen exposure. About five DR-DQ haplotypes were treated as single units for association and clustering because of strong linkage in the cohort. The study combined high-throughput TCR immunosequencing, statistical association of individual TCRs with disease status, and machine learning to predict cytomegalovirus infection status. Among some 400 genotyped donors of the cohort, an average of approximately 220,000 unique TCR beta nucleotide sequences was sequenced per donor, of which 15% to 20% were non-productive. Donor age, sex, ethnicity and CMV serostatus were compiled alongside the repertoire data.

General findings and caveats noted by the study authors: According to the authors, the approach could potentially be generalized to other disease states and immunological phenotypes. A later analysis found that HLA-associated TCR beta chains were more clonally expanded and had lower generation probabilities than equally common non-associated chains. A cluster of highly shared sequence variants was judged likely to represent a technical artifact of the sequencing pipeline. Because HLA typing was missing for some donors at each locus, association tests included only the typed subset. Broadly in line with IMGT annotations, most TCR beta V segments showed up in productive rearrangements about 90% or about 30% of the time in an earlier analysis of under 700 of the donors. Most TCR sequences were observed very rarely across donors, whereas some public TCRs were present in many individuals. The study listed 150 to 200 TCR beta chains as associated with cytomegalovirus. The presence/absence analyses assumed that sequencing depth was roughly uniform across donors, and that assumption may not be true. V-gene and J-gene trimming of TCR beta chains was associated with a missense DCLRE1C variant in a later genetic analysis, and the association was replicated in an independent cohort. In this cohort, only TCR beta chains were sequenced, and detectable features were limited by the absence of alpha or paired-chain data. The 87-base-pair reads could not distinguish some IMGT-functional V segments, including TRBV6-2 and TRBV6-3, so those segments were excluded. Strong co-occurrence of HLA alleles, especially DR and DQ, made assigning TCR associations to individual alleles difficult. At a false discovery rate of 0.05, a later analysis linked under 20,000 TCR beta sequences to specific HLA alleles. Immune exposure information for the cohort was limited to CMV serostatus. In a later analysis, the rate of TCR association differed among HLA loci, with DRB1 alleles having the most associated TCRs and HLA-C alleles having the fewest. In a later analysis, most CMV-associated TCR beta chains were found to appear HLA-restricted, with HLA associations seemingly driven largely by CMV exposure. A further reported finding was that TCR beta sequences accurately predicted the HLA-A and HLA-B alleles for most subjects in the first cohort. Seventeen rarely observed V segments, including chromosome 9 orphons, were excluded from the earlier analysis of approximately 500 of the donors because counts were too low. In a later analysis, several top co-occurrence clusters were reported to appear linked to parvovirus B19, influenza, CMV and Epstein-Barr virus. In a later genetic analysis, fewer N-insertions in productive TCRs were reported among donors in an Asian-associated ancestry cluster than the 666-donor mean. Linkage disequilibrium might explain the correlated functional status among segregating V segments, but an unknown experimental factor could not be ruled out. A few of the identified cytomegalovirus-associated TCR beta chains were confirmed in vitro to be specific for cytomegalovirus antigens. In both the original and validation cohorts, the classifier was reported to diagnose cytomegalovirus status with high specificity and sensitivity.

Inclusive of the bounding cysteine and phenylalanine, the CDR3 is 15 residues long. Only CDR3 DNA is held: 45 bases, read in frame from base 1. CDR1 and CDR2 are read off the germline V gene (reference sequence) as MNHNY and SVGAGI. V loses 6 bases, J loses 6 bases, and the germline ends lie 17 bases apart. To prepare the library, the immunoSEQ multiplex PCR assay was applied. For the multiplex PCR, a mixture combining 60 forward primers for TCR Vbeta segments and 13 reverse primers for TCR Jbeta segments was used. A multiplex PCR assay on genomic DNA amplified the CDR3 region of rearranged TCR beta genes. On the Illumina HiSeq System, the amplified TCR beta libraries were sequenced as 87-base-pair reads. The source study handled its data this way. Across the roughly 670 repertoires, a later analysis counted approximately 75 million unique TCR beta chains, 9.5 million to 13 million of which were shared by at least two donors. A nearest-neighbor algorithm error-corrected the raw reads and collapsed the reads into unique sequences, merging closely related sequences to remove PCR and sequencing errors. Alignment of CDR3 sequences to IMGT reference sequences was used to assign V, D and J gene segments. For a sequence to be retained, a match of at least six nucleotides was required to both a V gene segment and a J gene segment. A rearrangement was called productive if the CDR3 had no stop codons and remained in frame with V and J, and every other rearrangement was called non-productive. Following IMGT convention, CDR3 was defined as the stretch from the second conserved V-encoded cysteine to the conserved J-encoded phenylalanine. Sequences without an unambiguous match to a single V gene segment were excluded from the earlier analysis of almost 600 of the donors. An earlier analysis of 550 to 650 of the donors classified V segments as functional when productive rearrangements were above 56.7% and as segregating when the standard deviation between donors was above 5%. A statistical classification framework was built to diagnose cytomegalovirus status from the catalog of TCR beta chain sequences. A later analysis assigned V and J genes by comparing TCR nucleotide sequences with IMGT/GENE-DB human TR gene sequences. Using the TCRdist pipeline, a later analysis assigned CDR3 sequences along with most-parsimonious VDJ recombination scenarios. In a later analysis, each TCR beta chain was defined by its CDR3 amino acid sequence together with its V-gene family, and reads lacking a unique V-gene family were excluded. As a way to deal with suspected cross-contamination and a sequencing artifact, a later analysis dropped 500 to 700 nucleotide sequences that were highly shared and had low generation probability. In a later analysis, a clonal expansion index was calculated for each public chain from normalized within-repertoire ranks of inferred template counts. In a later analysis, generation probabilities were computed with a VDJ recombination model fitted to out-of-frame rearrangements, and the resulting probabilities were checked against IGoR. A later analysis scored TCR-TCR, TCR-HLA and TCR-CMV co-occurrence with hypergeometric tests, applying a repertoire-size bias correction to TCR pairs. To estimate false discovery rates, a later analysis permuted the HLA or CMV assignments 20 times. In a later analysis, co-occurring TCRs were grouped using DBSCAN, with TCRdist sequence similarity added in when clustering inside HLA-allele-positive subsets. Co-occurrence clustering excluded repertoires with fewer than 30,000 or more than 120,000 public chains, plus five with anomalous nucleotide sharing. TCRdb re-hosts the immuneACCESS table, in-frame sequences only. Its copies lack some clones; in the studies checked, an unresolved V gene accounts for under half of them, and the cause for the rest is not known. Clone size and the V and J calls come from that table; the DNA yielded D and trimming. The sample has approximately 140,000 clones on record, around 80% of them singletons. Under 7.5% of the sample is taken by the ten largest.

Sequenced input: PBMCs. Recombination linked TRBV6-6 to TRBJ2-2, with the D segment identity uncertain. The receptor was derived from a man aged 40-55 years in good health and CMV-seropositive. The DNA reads TGTGCCAGCAGCCAGCGAGGTGGTGGATCCGGGGAGCTGTTTTTT. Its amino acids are CASSQRGGGSGELFF.